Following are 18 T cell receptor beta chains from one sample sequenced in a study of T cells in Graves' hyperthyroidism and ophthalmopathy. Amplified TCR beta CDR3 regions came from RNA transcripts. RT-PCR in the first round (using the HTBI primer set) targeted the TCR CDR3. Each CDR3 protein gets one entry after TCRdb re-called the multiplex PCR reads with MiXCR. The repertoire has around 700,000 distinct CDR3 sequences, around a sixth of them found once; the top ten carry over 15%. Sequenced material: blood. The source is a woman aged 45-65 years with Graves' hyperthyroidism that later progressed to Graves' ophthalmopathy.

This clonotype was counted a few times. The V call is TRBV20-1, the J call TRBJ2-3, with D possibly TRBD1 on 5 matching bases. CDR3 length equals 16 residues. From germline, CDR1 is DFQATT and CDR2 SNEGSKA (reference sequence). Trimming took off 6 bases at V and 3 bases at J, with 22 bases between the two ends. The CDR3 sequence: CSATNLWQGRTDTQYF. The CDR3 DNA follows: TGCAGTGCCACCAACTTATGGCAGGGTCGAACAGATACGCAGTATTTT.

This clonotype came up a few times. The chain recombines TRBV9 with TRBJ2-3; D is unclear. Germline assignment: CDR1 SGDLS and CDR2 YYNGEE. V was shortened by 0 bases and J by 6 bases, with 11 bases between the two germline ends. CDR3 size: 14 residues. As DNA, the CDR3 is TGTGCCAGCAGCGTAGTGGTCGCCGGGGATACGCAGTATTTT. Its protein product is CASSVVVAGDTQYF.

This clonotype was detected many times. The CDR3 reads CASSLSGTTANTEAFF. CDR3 nucleotides: TGTGCCAGCAGTTTATCGGGGACGACAGCGAACACTGAAGCTTTCTTT. The V and J genes are TRBV27 and TRBJ1-1, with a possible D match to TRBD1 (5 bases). The CDR3 consists of 16 residues. Germline V gene sequence: CDR1 MNHEY, CDR2 SMNVEV (reference sequence). V lost 0 bases and J 1 base, leaving 12 bases between the germline ends.

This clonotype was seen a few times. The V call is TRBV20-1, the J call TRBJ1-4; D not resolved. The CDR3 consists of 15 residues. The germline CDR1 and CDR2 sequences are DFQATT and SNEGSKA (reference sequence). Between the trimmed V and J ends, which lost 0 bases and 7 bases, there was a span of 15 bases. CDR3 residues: CSARDRVRVREKLFF. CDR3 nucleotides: TGCAGTGCTAGAGATCGAGTAAGGGTTCGTGAAAAACTGTTTTTT.

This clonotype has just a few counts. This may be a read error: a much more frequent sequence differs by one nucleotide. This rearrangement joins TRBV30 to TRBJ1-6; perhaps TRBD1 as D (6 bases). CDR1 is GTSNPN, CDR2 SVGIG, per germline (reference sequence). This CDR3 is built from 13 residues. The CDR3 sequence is CASQGSYNPPLHF. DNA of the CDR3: TGTGCCTCACAGGGATCCTATAATCCACCCCTCCACTTT.

Here the CDR3 reads CASSLEKNTDTQYF. The CDR3 bases are TGCGCCAGCAGCTTGGAAAAGAACACAGATACGCAGTATTTT. This chain connects TRBV5-1 to TRBJ2-3; no definite D call. The CDR3 has 14 amino acids. V gave up 0 bases and J gave up 2 bases, with 7 bases separating them. Germline V gene data show CDR1 as SGHRS and CDR2 as YFSETQ.

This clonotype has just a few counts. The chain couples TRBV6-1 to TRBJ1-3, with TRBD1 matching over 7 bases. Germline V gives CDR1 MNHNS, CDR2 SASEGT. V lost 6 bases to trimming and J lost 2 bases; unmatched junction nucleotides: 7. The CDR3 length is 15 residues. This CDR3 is CASSQGQAAGNTIYF. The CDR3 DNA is TGTGCCAGCAGCCAAGGACAGGCCGCTGGAAACACCATATATTTT.

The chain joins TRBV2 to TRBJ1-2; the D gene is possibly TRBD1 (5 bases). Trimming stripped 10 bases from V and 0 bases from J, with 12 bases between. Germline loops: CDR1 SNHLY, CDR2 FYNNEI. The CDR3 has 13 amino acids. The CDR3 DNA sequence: TGTGCCACCAAGAGGGGTTCTAACTATGGCTACACCTTC. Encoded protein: CATKRGSNYGYTF.

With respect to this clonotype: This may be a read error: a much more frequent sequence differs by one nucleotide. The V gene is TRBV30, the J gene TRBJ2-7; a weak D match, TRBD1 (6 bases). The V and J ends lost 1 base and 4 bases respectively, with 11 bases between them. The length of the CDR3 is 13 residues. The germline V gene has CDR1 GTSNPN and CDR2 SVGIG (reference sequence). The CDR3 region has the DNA TGTGCCTGGAGTGAGCGCAGGGGTTACGAGCAGTACTTC. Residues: CAWSERRGYEQYF.

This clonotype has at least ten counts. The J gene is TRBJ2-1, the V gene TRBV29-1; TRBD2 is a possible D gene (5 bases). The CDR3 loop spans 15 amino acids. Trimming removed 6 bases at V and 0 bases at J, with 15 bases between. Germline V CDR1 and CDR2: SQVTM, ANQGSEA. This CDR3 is CSVRTGLSSYNEQFF. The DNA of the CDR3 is TGCAGCGTACGGACTGGGCTGAGCTCCTACAATGAGCAGTTCTTC.

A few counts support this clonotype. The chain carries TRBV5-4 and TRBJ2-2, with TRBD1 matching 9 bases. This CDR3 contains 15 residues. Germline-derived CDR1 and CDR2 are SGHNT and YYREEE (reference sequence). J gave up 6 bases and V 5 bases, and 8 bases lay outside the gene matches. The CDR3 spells CASRKQGANPGELFF. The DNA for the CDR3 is TGTGCCAGCAGGAAACAGGGGGCTAACCCCGGGGAGCTGTTTTTT.

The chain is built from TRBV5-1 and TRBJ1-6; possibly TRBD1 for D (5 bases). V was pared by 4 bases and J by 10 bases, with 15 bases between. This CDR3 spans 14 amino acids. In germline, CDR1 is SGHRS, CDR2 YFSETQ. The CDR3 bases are TGCGCCAGCAGCCAGGGACCGCTGGAATCACCCCTCCACTTT. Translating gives CASSQGPLESPLHF.

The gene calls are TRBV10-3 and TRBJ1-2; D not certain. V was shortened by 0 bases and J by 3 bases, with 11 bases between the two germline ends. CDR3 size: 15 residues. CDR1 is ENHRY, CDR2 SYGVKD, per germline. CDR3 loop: CAISESTLVDYGYTF. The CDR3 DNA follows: TGTGCCATCAGTGAGTCGACTCTGGTGGACTATGGCTACACCTTC.

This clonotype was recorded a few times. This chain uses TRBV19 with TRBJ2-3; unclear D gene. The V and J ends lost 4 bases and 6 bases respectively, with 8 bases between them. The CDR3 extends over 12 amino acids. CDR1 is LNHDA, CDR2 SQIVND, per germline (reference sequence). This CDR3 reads CASSKPPDTQYF. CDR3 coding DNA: TGTGCCAGTAGTAAACCACCTGATACGCAGTATTTT.

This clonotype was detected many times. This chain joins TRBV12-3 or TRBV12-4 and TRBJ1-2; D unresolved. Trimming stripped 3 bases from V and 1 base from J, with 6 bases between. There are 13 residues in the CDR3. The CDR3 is CASSLGVNYGYTF. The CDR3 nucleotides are TGTGCCAGCAGTTTGGGAGTTAACTATGGCTACACCTTC.

The CDR3 is CASSIFSGQSNQPQHF. The CDR3 nucleotides read TGTGCCAGTAGTATATTTTCTGGCCAGAGCAATCAGCCCCAGCATTTT. The chain recombines TRBV19 with TRBJ1-5; D remains ambiguous. Trimming took 2 bases from V and 1 from J, leaving 12 bases between them. Germline V gene lookup returns CDR1 LNHDA and CDR2 SQIVND (reference sequence). CDR3 length: 16 amino acids.

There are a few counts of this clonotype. The CDR3 region is CSARVSGRGSEQFF. The CDR3 DNA follows: TGCAGTGCTAGGGTTAGCGGGAGAGGGAGTGAGCAGTTCTTC. The V gene is TRBV20-1, the J gene TRBJ2-1; 9 bases fit TRBD2. Germline loops: CDR1 DFQATT, CDR2 SNEGSKA (reference sequence). The CDR3 is 14 amino acids. The J segment lost 9 bases and the V segment lost 3 bases, leaving 9 bases of the junction unmatched.

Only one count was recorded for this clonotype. CDR3 residues: CASSLIRGAGYEQYF. CDR3 nucleotide sequence: TGTGCCAGCAGTTTAATCAGGGGGGCGGGCTACGAGCAGTACTTC. J is TRBJ2-7 and V is TRBV27; TRBD1 might be the D (7 bases). CDR1 and CDR2 from the germline V gene are MNHEY and SMNVEV (reference sequence). The CDR3 has 15 amino acids. The V gene lost 2 bases and the J gene lost 3 bases, with 14 bases spanning the gap.